One and the same sample provided the 32 T cell receptor beta chains below, sequenced in a study of shared clonotypes between healthy human individuals (TCRdb year 2020). CD8 naive samples consisted of CD45RO-negative cells that were positively selected for CCR7, yielding a CD45RA+CCR7+ population without TemRA cells. The protocol used for the library was the immunoSEQ multiplex PCR assay. TCRdb took this table from immuneACCESS and kept in-frame rearrangements with V and J called. Such tables lack part of the clones; where checked against another copy, unresolved V genes explain under half of the gap, and the rest is unexplained. The sample includes more than 550,000 clones, with 92% observed a single time. The ten biggest clones cover approximately 25% of the sample. Specimen: naive CD8+ T cells sorted from blood. Read against the paper, the sample's cell subset or site label means: CD45RA+CCR7+. Every receptor here comes from a man aged 25 to 40 in good health.

In DNA, the CDR3 is TGTGCCAGCAGCCCCAGGACTAGCGGGAATTTAGGGGAGCAGTACTTC. Its translation is CASSPRTSGNLGEQYF. The chain recombines TRBV7-9 with TRBJ2-7, with 12 bases lining up with TRBD2. The CDR3 runs 16 residues. V dropped 5 bases and J dropped 7; count of bases not matched to a gene: 12. Germline lookup yields CDR1 SEHNR and CDR2 FQNEAQ (reference sequence).

The chain uses TRBV5-1 and TRBJ2-1; D ambiguous. This CDR3 contains 12 residues. Germline loops: CDR1 SGHRS, CDR2 YFSETQ. V gave up 0 bases and J gave up 6 bases, with 4 bases separating them. This chain's CDR3 is CASSLAINEQFF. Written as DNA, the CDR3 is TGCGCCAGCAGCTTGGCCATCAATGAGCAGTTCTTC.

The V gene is TRBV19, the J gene TRBJ2-1; maybe TRBD2 (6 bases). The CDR3 length is 16 residues. V was shortened by 7 bases and J by 0 bases, with 16 bases between the two germline ends. CDR1 and CDR2 from the germline V gene are LNHDA and SQIVND (reference sequence). The CDR3 DNA is TGTGCCAGTATCTCGACGGCGGGGAGCTCCTACAATGAGCAGTTCTTC. Amino acid sequence: CASISTAGSSYNEQFF. Full variable domain (rest looked up from reference TRBV19 and TRBJ2-1): DGGITQSPKYLFRKEGQNVTLSCEQNLNHDAMYWYRQDPGQGLRLIYYSQIVNDFQKGDIAEGYSVSREKKESFPLTVTSAQKNPTAFYLCASISTAGSSYNEQFFGPGTRLTVL.

The chain is built from TRBV7-9 and TRBJ2-5; D is ambiguous. This CDR3 region has 14 residues. V was cut by 3 bases and J by 3 bases, with 11 bases left in between. Germline CDR1 is SEHNR and CDR2 is FQNEAQ (reference sequence). CDR3 region: CASSFDWNEETQYF. The CDR3 region has the DNA TGTGCCAGCAGCTTTGACTGGAATGAAGAGACCCAGTACTTC.

This clone was detected only once. J is TRBJ2-3 and V is TRBV27, with a weak D call TRBD1 (6 bases). The length of the CDR3 is 16 residues. Germline V gives CDR1 MNHEY, CDR2 SMNVEV (reference sequence). Trimming removed 1 base at V and 0 bases at J, with 11 bases between. The CDR3 coding sequence is TGTGCCAGCAGTTTATTGGACAGATCTAGCACAGATACGCAGTATTTT. Translation: CASSLLDRSSTDTQYF.

The CDR3 loop is CASSRTGSNQPQHF. The DNA for the CDR3 is TGTGCCAGCAGCCGGACAGGTAGCAATCAGCCCCAGCATTTT. This rearrangement joins TRBV6-1 to TRBJ1-5; TRBD1 agrees at 7 bases. Germline V gene sequence: CDR1 MNHNS, CDR2 SASEGT. The CDR3 has 14 amino acids. The trim removed 6 bases at V and 0 bases at J, leaving 2 bases unmatched.

CDR3 sequence reads: CAWAPGQGHQPQHF. The CDR3 region has the DNA TGTGCCTGGGCCCCGGGACAGGGGCATCAGCCCCAGCATTTT. The chain uses TRBV30 and TRBJ1-5; the match to TRBD1 covers 10 bases. The CDR3 has 14 amino acids. The V and J ends lost 5 bases and 5 bases, in that order; junction bases with no gene match: 6. The germline V gene has CDR1 GTSNPN and CDR2 SVGIG (reference sequence).

This rearrangement joins TRBV13 to TRBJ2-7, with 11 bases aligning to TRBD2. Looked up from germline, CDR1 is PRHDT and CDR2 is FYEKMQ (reference sequence). The CDR3 is 15 amino acids. With V trimmed by 1 base and J by 5 bases, 4 bases remained unmatched. The CDR3 DNA sequence: TGTGCCAGCAGCTTAGCGGGGACTAGCGGTGACGAGCAGTACTTC. As protein: CASSLAGTSGDEQYF.

In regard to this clone: The sample carries other DNA sequences with the same CDR3. The chain joins TRBV7-9 to TRBJ1-1, with D unclear. CDR3 size: 11 residues. Deletions cut 2 bases from V and 2 bases from J, with 0 bases between. Germline V CDR1 and CDR2: SEHNR, FQNEAQ (reference sequence). The CDR3 loop is CASSLNTEAFF. The DNA of the CDR3 is TGTGCCAGCAGCTTAAACACTGAAGCTTTCTTT.

The chain has TRBV7-9 and TRBJ2-5; TRBD1 aligns across 8 bases. Germline CDR1 is SEHNR and CDR2 is FQNEAQ (reference sequence). Germline trimming cut 0 bases from V and 3 bases from J; bases unmatched to any gene: 9. CDR3 size: 17 residues. CDR3 sequence reads: CASSLAGRGPVKETQYF. In DNA form, the CDR3 reads TGTGCCAGCAGCTTAGCGGGCAGGGGGCCTGTAAAAGAGACCCAGTACTTC.

The chain couples TRBV2 to TRBJ1-1; unclear D gene. V lost 5 bases and J 10 bases, leaving 17 bases between the germline ends. The CDR3 extends over 13 amino acids. Germline assignment: CDR1 SNHLY and CDR2 FYNNEI. Here the CDR3 DNA reads TGTGCCAGCAGTCCGACCCCATCCCAGGCAGCTTTCTTT. It encodes CASSPTPSQAAFF.

The chain combines TRBV6-6 with TRBJ2-1, with 13 bases lining up with TRBD2. This CDR3 region has 15 residues. After removal of 2 bases from V and 7 bases from J, the junction contained 2 bases not matched to a gene. Germline CDR1 is MNHNY and CDR2 is SVGAGI (reference sequence). DNA of the CDR3: TGTGCCAGCAGTTACGGGACTAGCGGGGTAAATGAGCAGTTCTTC. This sequence encodes CASSYGTSGVNEQFF.

This rearrangement joins TRBV7-8 to TRBJ2-1; 7 bases agree with TRBD2. The CDR3 covers 16 residues. V lost 5 bases, J lost 1 base, and 8 bases stayed unmatched. CDR1 is SGHVS, CDR2 FQNEAQ, per germline. This chain's CDR3 is CASSQLTGGSYNEQFF. DNA of the CDR3: TGTGCCAGCAGCCAACTGACGGGAGGATCCTACAATGAGCAGTTCTTC.

The chain links TRBV11-2 to TRBJ2-7, with 9 bases matching TRBD1. The CDR3 extends over 15 amino acids. V was clipped by 5 bases and J by 2 bases; unmatched bases: 7. The germline V gene has CDR1 SGHAT and CDR2 FQNNGV. Here the CDR3 DNA reads TGTGCCAGCAGCCAGAACCGGGACAGGGCCTACGAGCAGTACTTC. Protein product: CASSQNRDRAYEQYF.

The chain is built from TRBV7-9 and TRBJ1-2; D is ambiguous. Germline CDR1 is SEHNR and CDR2 is FQNEAQ (reference sequence). This CDR3 contains 15 residues. V was shortened by 4 bases and J by 0 bases, with 12 bases between the two germline ends. CDR3 sequence: CASSSTGKTNYGYTF. DNA of the CDR3: TGTGCCAGCAGCTCCACCGGGAAGACTAACTATGGCTACACCTTC.

The chain employs TRBV5-1 and TRBJ2-7; D possibly corresponds to TRBD1 (7 bases). V lost 2 bases, J lost 4 bases, and 13 bases lay in between. Germline CDR1 reads SGHRS; CDR2 reads YFSETQ. This CDR3 spans 14 amino acids. The CDR3 DNA reads TGCGCCAGCAGCTTCGGAGGGGGCAGGTACGAGCAGTACTTC. This encodes CASSFGGGRYEQYF.

The chain employs TRBV4-3 and TRBJ2-7; D remains unclear. This CDR3 contains 17 residues. Deletions cut 0 bases from V and 3 bases from J, with 18 bases between. CDR1 LGHNA and CDR2 YSLEER come from the germline V gene. The CDR3: CASSQDRVGPRGYEQYF. The DNA for the CDR3 is TGCGCCAGCAGCCAAGATCGTGTCGGACCTCGTGGCTACGAGCAGTACTTC.

The chain carries TRBV6-1 and TRBJ2-1; D gene ambiguous. The CDR3 has 11 residues. V was pared by 6 bases and J by 4 bases, with 4 bases between. Germline V gene data show CDR1 as MNHNS and CDR2 as SASEGT. The CDR3 DNA reads TGTGCCAGCAGGTGGTACAATGAGCAGTTCTTC. Its translation is CASRWYNEQFF.

This chain connects TRBV28 to TRBJ2-3, with 7 bases matching TRBD1. The junction had 0 bases not matched to a gene; V was cut back by 2 bases and J by 1 base. The CDR3 length is 14 residues. CDR1 and CDR2 from the germline V gene are MDHEN and SYDVKM. The CDR3 region has the DNA TGTGCCAGCAGTTTAGGACAGGGCACAGATACGCAGTATTTT. Its protein is CASSLGQGTDTQYF. The variable domain in full, completed from reference TRBV28 and TRBJ2-3, reads DVKVTQSSRYLVKRTGEKVFLECVQDMDHENMFWYRQDPGLGLRLIYFSYDVKMKEKGDIPEGYSVSREKKERFSLILESASTNQTSMYLCASSLGQGTDTQYFGPGTRLTVL.

The V gene is TRBV9, the J gene TRBJ1-3, with 8 bases aligning to TRBD1. V shed 4 bases, J shed 4 bases, and the junction held 4 bases outside the gene matches. The CDR3 spans 14 residues. From germline, CDR1 is SGDLS and CDR2 YYNGEE. The CDR3 nucleotides are TGTGCCAGCAGCCTGACAGGGGTCGGAAACACCATATATTTT. Amino acid sequence: CASSLTGVGNTIYF.

The rearrangement joins TRBV28 to TRBJ2-1; D is perhaps TRBD1 (5 bases). The CDR3 is made up of 17 amino acids. The germline V and J ends were trimmed by 2 bases and 4 bases, with 18 bases remaining between them. Germline-derived CDR1 and CDR2 are MDHEN and SYDVKM. The DNA of the CDR3 is TGTGCCAGCAGTTTAGACCAGGGTCGGTTGAGGTACAATGAGCAGTTCTTC. Protein: CASSLDQGRLRYNEQFF.

This rearrangement joins TRBV7-9 to TRBJ1-1; no reliable D call. Germline assignment: CDR1 SEHNR and CDR2 FQNEAQ (reference sequence). V shed 5 bases and J shed 4 bases, with 11 bases lying between them. CDR3 length: 13 amino acids. The CDR3 here is CASSDGSFTEAFF. Here the CDR3 DNA reads TGTGCCAGCAGCGACGGCAGTTTCACTGAAGCTTTCTTT. The full variable domain, its missing parts supplied by reference TRBV7-9 and TRBJ1-1, is DTGVSQNPRHKITKRGQNVTFRCDPISEHNRLYWYRQTLGQGPEFLTYFQNEAQLEKSRLLSDRFSAERPKGSFSTLEIQRTEQGDSAMYLCASSDGSFTEAFFGQGTRLTVV.

CDR3 region: CASSWVWLAEKETQYF. The CDR3 region has the DNA TGTGCCAGCAGCTGGGTATGGCTAGCGGAGAAAGAGACCCAGTACTTC. The genes are TRBV7-9 and TRBJ2-5, with 7 positions matching TRBD2. Trimming removed 4 bases from V and 3 bases from J; junction bases left unmatched: 11. Germline CDR1 is SEHNR and CDR2 is FQNEAQ (reference sequence). The CDR3 is 16 amino acids.

In this sample, this clone turned up once. This chain connects TRBV4-1 to TRBJ2-7; D might be TRBD1 or TRBD2, each matching 5 bases. V was cut by 0 bases and J by 3 bases, with 15 bases left in between. From germline, CDR1 is MGHRA and CDR2 YSYEKL. CDR3 size: 16 residues. The chain's CDR3 is CASSQDGGGSVYEQYF. As DNA, the CDR3 is TGCGCCAGCAGCCAAGATGGTGGGGGATCGGTCTACGAGCAGTACTTC.

Turning to this clone: The identical CDR3 is also encoded by other nucleotide sequences in the sample. The rearrangement joins TRBV4-1 to TRBJ2-7; no clear D gene. V was trimmed by 0 bases and J by 4 bases, leaving 4 bases between them. CDR1 MGHRA and CDR2 YSYEKL come from the germline V gene. This CDR3 spans 12 amino acids. The CDR3 nucleotides are TGCGCCAGCAGCCAAGATGGGTACGAGCAGTACTTC. This encodes CASSQDGYEQYF.

The chain employs TRBV5-5 and TRBJ1-5; 9 bases line up with TRBD1. CDR3 length: 18 residues. In germline, CDR1 is SGHKS, CDR2 YYEKEE (reference sequence). Trimming cost V 4 bases and J 2 bases; bases outside gene matches: 13. The CDR3 DNA reads TGTGCCAGCAGCCACGGGGGAGGACAGGGGATGGGCAATCAGCCCCAGCATTTT. Amino acids: CASSHGGGQGMGNQPQHF.

The chain is built from TRBV9 and TRBJ1-2; TRBD1 matches 7 bases. V lost 4 bases, J lost 5 bases, and 11 bases stayed unmatched. Germline lookup yields CDR1 SGDLS and CDR2 YYNGEE. CDR3 length equals 15 residues. CDR3 amino acids: CASSPEGGGEYGYTF. As DNA, the CDR3 is TGTGCCAGCAGCCCCGAGGGAGGGGGCGAGTATGGCTACACCTTC.

The chain employs TRBV15 and TRBJ1-5; TRBD1 matches 9 bases. The V gene end was trimmed by 5 bases and the J gene end by 1 base; junction bases not matched to a gene: 9. The germline V gene encodes CDR1 LNHNV and CDR2 YYDKDF (reference sequence). The CDR3 runs to 17 residues. The CDR3 region has the DNA TGTGCCACCAGCCACAGGGGGCGGCCTTGGAGCAATCAGCCCCAGCATTTT. Translation: CATSHRGRPWSNQPQHF. Drawing the rest from reference TRBV15 and TRBJ1-5, the complete variable domain is DAMVIQNPRYQVTQFGKPVTLSCSQTLNHNVMYWYQQKSSQAPKLLFHYYDKDFNNEADTPDNFQSRRPNTSFCFLDIRSPGLGDTAMYLCATSHRGRPWSNQPQHFGDGTRLSIL.

The chain links TRBV5-6 to TRBJ2-6, with a possible D match to TRBD1 (5 bases). This CDR3 is built from 15 residues. V was trimmed by 7 bases and J by 4 bases, leaving 15 bases between them. Germline CDR1 SGHDT, CDR2 YYEEEE. The CDR3 reads CASSTVGLGANVLTF. As DNA, the CDR3 is TGTGCCAGCTCAACAGTGGGGCTCGGGGCCAACGTCCTGACTTTC.

The genes are TRBV27 and TRBJ2-7, with a weak D call TRBD1 (6 bases). CDR1 is MNHEY, CDR2 SMNVEV, per germline (reference sequence). V dropped 5 bases and J dropped 5 bases, with 13 bases sitting between them. The CDR3 spans 13 residues. As DNA, the CDR3 is TGTGCCAGCAGTGCCACAGGGTCCCACGAGCAGTACTTC. It yields the protein CASSATGSHEQYF.

In DNA, the CDR3 is TGTGCCAGCAGCATGACAGGGGACGAGCAGTACTTC. It yields the protein CASSMTGDEQYF. V and J are TRBV5-5 and TRBJ2-7, with 8 bases identical to TRBD1. This CDR3 region has 12 residues. The V and J ends lost 4 bases and 5 bases, in that order; junction bases with no gene match: 2. Germline V lookup: CDR1 SGHKS, CDR2 YYEKEE (reference sequence).

As for this clone: A read error may produce the germline difference seen at one junction end. The chain couples TRBV27 to TRBJ1-6; 8 positions match TRBD1. Germline CDR1 and CDR2: MNHEY and SMNVEV (reference sequence). This CDR3 has 12 residues. This CDR3 is CASSLYPGQEFF. CDR3 sequence (DNA): TGTGCCAGCAGTTTATACCCGGGACAGGAATTCTTT.